This paragraph reports one T cell receptor beta chain. CDR1 is SGDLS and CDR2 is YYNGEE in the germline V gene. The CDR3 is 13 amino acids. Trimming stripped 5 bases from V and 8 bases from J, with 16 bases between. This sample is part of a study of CD8 T cells in Susac syndrome. RNA was extracted with the RNeasy kit, and a quantity of 0.5 to 1 ug was reverse transcribed using random hexamers. Via MiXCR, TCRdb re-called the immunoSEQ multiplex PCR reads, giving one row per CDR3 protein. Of 150,000 to 200,000 distinct CDR3 sequences in the sample, 95% were seen once. Sequenced: CD8+ T cells from PBMCs. The sequence derives from a human donor with Susac syndrome. J is TRBJ1-2 and V is TRBV9; perhaps TRBD1 as D (5 bases). The CDR3 nucleotides are TGTGCCAGCAGTCGAGGGCAGGGTCAAGGCTACACCTTC. Amino acids: CASSRGQGQGYTF.